One and the same sample provided the 3 T cell receptor beta chains below, sequenced in a study of cytomegalovirus exposure and HLA in healthy donors. PCR primers comprised 60 Vbeta and 13 Jbeta primers. Libraries were prepared by immunoSEQ multiplex PCR; TCRdb keeps only in-frame clonotypes and omits some of them. The table has about 120,000 clones, around two thirds seen once. Sequenced sample: PBMCs. All receptors come from a middle-aged woman in good health and CMV-seropositive.

In its sample, this clone was seen a few times. The rearrangement uses TRBV4-2 and TRBJ2-2, with 10 positions matching TRBD2. The J segment lost 3 bases and the V segment lost 3 bases, leaving 4 bases of the junction unmatched. The CDR3 contains 16 residues. Germline V lookup: CDR1 LGHNA, CDR2 YNFKEQ. The CDR3 loop is CASSHIGTSDTGELFF. In DNA, the CDR3 is TGTGCCAGCAGCCATATCGGGACTAGCGACACCGGGGAGCTGTTTTTT.

This clone was counted only a few times. V gene TRBV5-6 combines with J gene TRBJ2-5; 8 nucleotides align to TRBD1. Germline trimming cut 3 bases from V and 5 bases from J; bases unmatched to any gene: 3. CDR1 and CDR2 from the germline V gene are SGHDT and YYEEEE. The CDR3 runs to 13 residues. CDR3 amino acids: CASSSGGWETQYF. For the CDR3, the DNA is TGTGCCAGCAGCTCAGGGGGCTGGGAGACCCAGTACTTC.

The chain joins TRBV19 to TRBJ2-1, with TRBD2 matching over 8 bases. This CDR3 region has 12 residues. The junction had 9 bases not matched to a gene; V was cut back by 5 bases and J by 15 bases. Looked up from germline, CDR1 is LNHDA and CDR2 is SQIVND (reference sequence). CDR3 nucleotide sequence: TGTGCCAGTAGTGCCTTGGGACTAGTATCGTTCTTC. It codes for CASSALGLVSFF.